This record looks at one T cell receptor (beta chain) sequence and its context. This clone's antigen is unknown. Base qualities are missing; no much larger clone stands one base away. The CDR3 covers 14 residues, taking in both the cysteine and the phenylalanine. Only CDR3 DNA remains: 42 bases, in frame from the first base. These data come from a study of blood T cell repertoires in COVID-19 (dated by TCRdb to between 2020 and 2021). Context from the whole study: Collaborator samples came from the United States, Italy and Spain and covered acute and convalescent phases of COVID-19. The material from the prospective study consisted of cDNA or gDNA derived from T cells, B-cell-depleted T cells, or PBMCs. Deeply sampled blood TCRbeta repertoires from subjects exposed to, actively infected with, or recovered from COVID-19 were included in the dataset. The repertoires were released in a freely available public database intended as a resource for research on the immune response to SARS-CoV-2. Samples were obtained from the ongoing ImmuneRACE study (first 160 participants) and from 950 to 1,500 subjects provided by 6 global collaborators. Nearly every sample came with metadata listing a de-identified subject ID, COVID-19 status, age in years and sex. Where available, HLA class I and class II types were taken from metadata supplied by the sample provider and were not determined by assay-based typing.

Enrolling through a virtual design, the prospective study's participants ranged in age from roughly 18 to 100 years and lived across 24 United States geographic areas. To assign participants to cohorts, the prospective study relied on clinical history that participants themselves reported in a screening survey and a study questionnaire. Exposed participants were defined as having been in contact with someone with a PCR-confirmed or clinician-diagnosed COVID-19 case within 2 weeks of study entry. In the prospective study, mobile phlebotomists collected whole blood, serum and a nasopharyngeal or oropharyngeal swab from each participant. Prospective study participants could optionally give additional blood draws and questionnaires over an approximately two-month period. Blood samples from the prospective study were shipped frozen or at room temperature prior to DNA extraction. Broad study findings and their caveats: Clinical and demographic metadata were provided uncurated, with the amount varying by source and participant.

The immunoSEQ Assay, a bias-controlled multiplex PCR, was used to amplify TCRbeta CDR3 regions from genomic DNA. The original pipeline was this. Within the assay, amplification of reference gene primers was used to estimate how many nucleated cells each sample contained. To quantify the absolute abundance of each unique TCRbeta CDR3 rearrangement, sequence reads were collapsed and filtered. Productive Simpson clonality was computed per sample as the square root of Simpson's diversity index over productive rearrangements. TCRdb's version of the immuneACCESS table is confined to in-frame rearrangements and falls short of the full clone set. An unresolved V gene accounts for under half of the shortfall where checked; the remainder is of unknown origin. From that table come the V and J calls and clone size; the DNA was used to work out D and trimming. The sample table holds about 140,000 clones, of which under 85% were seen once. The leading ten clones occupy under 2% of the sample.

The sequence joins TRBV21-1 to TRBJ1-1; the table's D call, TRBD1, was not checked against the DNA. TRBV21-1 is flagged as a pseudogene. The sequenced material came from PBMCs or T cells enriched from blood (not recorded which). The receptor was isolated from a woman aged 18-29 years who had been exposed to COVID-19. The nucleotides are TGTGCCAGCAGCAGACAGGGGGCGGTCACTGAAGCTTTCTTT. Its translation is CASSRQGAVTEAFF.